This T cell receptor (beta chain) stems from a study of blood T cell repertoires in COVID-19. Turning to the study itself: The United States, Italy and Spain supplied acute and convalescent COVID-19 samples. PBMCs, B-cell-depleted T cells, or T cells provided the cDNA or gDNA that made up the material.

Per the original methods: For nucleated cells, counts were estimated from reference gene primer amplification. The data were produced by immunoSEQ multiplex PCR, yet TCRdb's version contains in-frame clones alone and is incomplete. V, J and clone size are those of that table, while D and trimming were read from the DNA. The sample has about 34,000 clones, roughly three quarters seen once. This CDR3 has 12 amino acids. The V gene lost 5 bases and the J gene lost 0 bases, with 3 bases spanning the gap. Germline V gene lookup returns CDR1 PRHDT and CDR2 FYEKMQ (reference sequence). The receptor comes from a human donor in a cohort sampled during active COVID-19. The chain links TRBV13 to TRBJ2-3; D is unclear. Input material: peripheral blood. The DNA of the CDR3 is TGTGCCAGCAGCCCTAGCACAGATACGCAGTATTTT. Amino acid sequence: CASSPSTDTQYF.